These T cell receptor beta chains were read from a single sample in a study of blood T cell repertoires in COVID-19. The protocol was immunoSEQ multiplex PCR, while the TCRdb copy is restricted to in-frame clones and leaves out a portion. The repertoire holds fewer than 100,000 clones, 85% to 90% seen once, with approximately 17% in the top ten. The sample comprised peripheral blood. The receptor source for this set is a man older than 75 in a cohort sampled during active COVID-19. CDR3s include the opening cysteine and the closing phenylalanine or tryptophan. A D gene is named only where the DNA matches it firmly. Some rows have no size entry. The others give once, few or many, or a class for an expanded clone.

j_call v_call d_call clone_size cdr3_aa cdr3_nt
TRBJ2-3 TRBV27 - - CASSFQGITDTQYF TGTGCCAGCAGTTTTCAGGGAATCACAGATACGCAGTATTTT
TRBJ1-2 TRBV28 TRBD1 - CASSLGPGQGANGYTF TGTGCCAGCAGTTTGGGACCGGGACAGGGGGCTAATGGCTACACCTTC
TRBJ1-1 TRBV19 - - CASIPPGEVGTEAFF TGTGCCAGTATCCCTCCGGGGGAAGTTGGCACTGAAGCTTTCTTT
TRBJ2-5 TRBV18 - - CASSPRELQGTQYF TGTGCCAGCTCACCACGGGAACTACAGGGGACCCAGTACTTC
TRBJ1-1 TRBV2 TRBD1 few CASTSRTGGANTEAFF TGTGCCAGCACATCGCGGACAGGGGGAGCAAACACTGAAGCTTTCTTT
TRBJ2-5 TRBV6-5 - - CASSYSIRKGSETQYF TGTGCCAGCAGTTACTCGATCAGGAAGGGGTCAGAGACCCAGTACTTC
TRBJ1-1 TRBV6-6 - - CASSYFTENTEAFF TGTGCCAGCAGTTACTTCACAGAGAACACTGAAGCTTTCTTT
TRBJ2-3 TRBV9 - - CASSGRAQGYTDTQYF TGTGCCAGCAGCGGAAGGGCGCAGGGGTACACAGATACGCAGTATTTT
TRBJ1-6 TRBV27 - - CASSLDSINSPLHF TGTGCCAGCAGCCTAGATTCAATTAATTCACCCCTCCACTTT
TRBJ2-7 TRBV4-2 TRBD2 - CASSQATSGYSYEQYF TGTGCCAGCAGCCAGGCTACTAGCGGGTACTCCTACGAGCAGTACTTC
TRBJ2-1 TRBV18 - few CASSPPSVGEQFF TGTGCCAGCTCACCACCGTCGGTCGGTGAGCAGTTCTTC
TRBJ1-2 TRBV7-2 TRBD1 - CASSKTGGSDGYTF TGTGCCAGCAGCAAAACAGGGGGCTCCGATGGCTACACCTTC
TRBJ1-1 TRBV7-3 - - CASSLRTSTEAFF TGCGCCAGCAGCTTACGGACAAGCACTGAAGCTTTCTTT
TRBJ2-3 TRBV2 TRBD2 - CATSYGGGSTDTQYF TGTGCCACCTCCTACGGGGGGGGTAGCACAGATACGCAGTATTTT
TRBJ2-3 TRBV5-1 - - CASKPSLAHTDTQYF TGCGCCAGCAAGCCATCTCTCGCCCACACAGATACGCAGTATTTT
TRBJ2-5 TRBV9 TRBD2 - CASSVLSGGETQYF TGTGCCAGCAGCGTCCTTAGCGGGGGGGAGACCCAGTACTTC
TRBJ1-3 TRBV2 TRBD1 - CASRSTGGPGNTIYF TGTGCCAGCAGGTCGACAGGGGGCCCTGGAAACACCATATATTTT
TRBJ2-7 TRBV5-1 - - CASSPAGTKTQTEQYF TGCGCCAGCAGCCCGGCCGGGACAAAAACTCAAACCGAGCAGTACTTC
TRBJ1-2 TRBV7-9 TRBD1 few CASSPRDRVGYTF TGTGCCAGCAGCCCCCGGGACAGAGTGGGCTACACCTTC
TRBJ1-3 TRBV4-2 - - CASSQERDLSGNTIYF TGTGCCAGCAGCCAAGAAAGGGACTTGTCCGGAAACACCATATATTTT
TRBJ1-1 TRBV2 - - CASTETRVAFF TGTGCCAGCACCGAAACCAGGGTAGCTTTCTTT
TRBJ2-7 TRBV9 - - CASPYTLPGAYEQYF TGTGCCAGCCCCTACACGCTCCCGGGAGCCTACGAGCAGTACTTC
TRBJ2-5 TRBV3-1/TRBV3-2 TRBD1 once CASSQGGTGGGKTQYF TGTGCCAGCAGCCAAGGTGGGACAGGGGGTGGGAAGACCCAGTACTTC
TRBJ2-1 TRBV7-9 - - CASSPKGGGQFF TGTGCCAGCAGCCCGAAGGGTGGGGGCCAGTTCTTC
TRBJ1-4 TRBV5-6 - - CASSWKTGWGPSNEKLFF TGTGCCAGCAGCTGGAAAACAGGGTGGGGTCCCTCTAATGAAAAACTGTTTTTT
TRBJ1-5 TRBV5-6 - - CASSFGPRDNQPQHF TGTGCCAGCAGCTTCGGGCCTCGGGACAATCAGCCCCAGCATTTT
TRBJ1-5 TRBV19 - few CASSIDDSPQHF TGTGCCAGTAGTATAGATGACAGTCCCCAGCATTTT
TRBJ1-5 TRBV6-1 - - CASSEQGYNQPQHF TGTGCCAGCAGTGAACAGGGGTACAATCAGCCCCAGCATTTT
TRBJ2-5 TRBV5-4 - - CASSSGTRLQETQYF TGTGCCAGCAGCTCCGGGACTCGCCTTCAAGAGACCCAGTACTTC
TRBJ1-4 TRBV5-1 - - CASSLLAATNEKLFF TGCGCCAGCAGCTTGCTGGCGGCAACTAATGAAAAACTGTTTTTT
TRBJ1-2 TRBV28 TRBD1 - CASKRDSQNYGYTF TGTGCCAGCAAACGGGACAGTCAAAACTATGGCTACACCTTC
TRBJ2-7 TRBV5-5 - - CASSPDRGGYYEQYF TGTGCCAGCAGCCCAGACAGGGGAGGGTACTACGAGCAGTACTTC
TRBJ1-1 TRBV9 TRBD1 - CASSVTGTVNTEAFF TGTGCCAGCAGCGTAACAGGGACAGTTAACACTGAAGCTTTCTTT
TRBJ1-1 TRBV7-8 TRBD1 - CASSSGQGDTEAFF TGTGCCAGCAGCTCGGGACAGGGGGACACTGAAGCTTTCTTT
TRBJ1-5 TRBV6-5 - - CASIGNRVGNQPQHF TGTGCCAGCATTGGAAACAGGGTGGGCAATCAGCCCCAGCATTTT
TRBJ2-5 TRBV29-1 - - CSVDGGVEGAETQYF TGCAGCGTTGATGGAGGGGTCGAGGGGGCAGAGACCCAGTACTTC
TRBJ2-1 TRBV18 TRBD2 - CASSPSRGWYNEQFF TGTGCCAGCTCACCTTCGCGGGGGTGGTACAATGAGCAGTTCTTC
TRBJ2-3 TRBV19 - - CASTAAGLLDTQYF TGTGCCAGTACAGCAGCAGGTTTACTAGATACGCAGTATTTT
TRBJ2-6 TRBV5-4 TRBD2 - CASSGRSSGLASGANVLTF TGTGCCAGCAGCGGGCGTTCTTCGGGACTAGCCTCTGGGGCCAACGTCCTGACTTTC
TRBJ2-1 TRBV6-5 - - CASKLDSYNEQFF TGTGCCAGCAAGCTAGACTCCTACAATGAGCAGTTCTTC
TRBJ2-5 TRBV9 - - CASSVDGLGGETQYF TGTGCCAGCAGCGTAGACGGATTAGGCGGGGAGACCCAGTACTTC
TRBJ2-2 TRBV5-1 TRBD2 - CASRTELAGPPTGELFF TGCGCCAGCAGGACAGAACTAGCGGGGCCACCGACGGGGGAGCTGTTTTTT
TRBJ2-2 TRBV5-1 - - CASSLGDTTNTGELFF TGCGCCAGCAGCTTGGGAGACACAACGAACACCGGGGAGCTGTTTTTT